The T cell receptor beta chain under discussion was sequenced for a study of blood T cell repertoires in COVID-19. Study-wide context: Donors in the United States, Italy and Spain gave samples during acute or convalescent COVID-19. In each case, the material was cDNA or gDNA derived from T cells, B-cell-depleted T cells, or PBMCs.

There are 13 residues in the CDR3. V was pared by 2 bases and J by 15 bases, with 4 bases of the junction left unmatched. Germline V gives CDR1 MRHNA, CDR2 SNTAGT. Authors' processing steps: Scientists estimated how many nucleated cells there were by amplifying reference gene primers. Profiled with immunoSEQ multiplex PCR; TCRdb holds only in-frame clones, not every one. V and J calls and clone size are copied from that table; D and trimming were computed from the DNA. The sample lists 40,000 to 55,000 clones; more than 65% were seen once. Sequencing used peripheral blood. The chain recombines TRBV6-4 with TRBJ2-1; 13 nucleotides line up with TRBD2. The TCR sequence derives from a woman in her seventies with acute or convalescent COVID-19. CDR3 region: CASSDGLAGVLFF. In DNA form, the CDR3 reads TGTGCCAGCAGTGACGGACTAGCGGGAGTTCTGTTCTTC.